This T cell receptor beta chain derives from a study of low-dose radiotherapy and immunotherapy resistance in tumors. At the level of the study: For Cohort 1, fractions of 0.5 Gy were given every 2 weeks, reaching 6.5 Gy overall. The study administered intravenous cyclophosphamide at 200 mg/m2 every two weeks, one day ahead of radiation and immunotherapy.

The time point was: after trial treatment. Treatment in this sample: LDRT plus nivolumab, ipilimumab, low-dose cyclophosphamide and aspirin (RACIN trial). Donors received a regimen that comprised nivolumab, ipilimumab, aspirin, low-dose cyclophosphamide and low-dose radiotherapy. Trimming shortened V by 5 bases and J by 4 bases, and 20 bases separated the two germline ends. Germline CDR1 GTSNPN, CDR2 SVGIG (reference sequence). This CDR3 contains 15 residues. This clonotype was recorded many times. First-strand cDNA relied on TRAV- and TRBV-specific primers spanning alpha and beta chains. The TCRs were subjected to amplification over around 18 PCR cycles employing a constant-region primer in conjunction with a V-primer adapter. Each CDR3 protein is one row after TCRdb ran MiXCR on the reads. The data contain about 58,000 distinct CDR3 sequences, less than 30% of them seen just once; the ten biggest clones take up roughly 6.7%.

Sequenced material: PBMCs, taken after low-dose radiotherapy plus immunotherapy. This chain joins TRBV30 and TRBJ1-1; D may be TRBD1 (6 bases). The receptor was isolated from a male donor with prostate cancer. CDR3 sequence (DNA): TGTGCCTGGGGAGACAATCACAGGGTGTCCACTGAAGCTTTCTTT. The encoded protein is CAWGDNHRVSTEAFF.